This TCR beta chain was sequenced during a study of blood T cell repertoires in COVID-19. The V and J ends lost 2 bases and 1 base respectively, with 12 bases between them. Germline V CDR1 and CDR2: MDHEN, SYDVKM. This CDR3 spans 16 amino acids. The data were produced by immunoSEQ multiplex PCR, yet TCRdb's version contains in-frame clones alone and is incomplete. The sample lists over 400,000 clones, roughly 89% occurring once. Sequencing was carried out using peripheral blood. V gene TRBV28 combines with J gene TRBJ1-5; tentatively, D is TRBD1 (5 bases). This clonotype was obtained from a woman aged 45-65 years with COVID-19, enrolled during active disease. CDR3 sequence (DNA): TGTGCCAGCAGTTTAAGGTGGGGCCGGAGCAATCAGCCCCAGCATTTT. Translating it yields CASSLRWGRSNQPQHF.